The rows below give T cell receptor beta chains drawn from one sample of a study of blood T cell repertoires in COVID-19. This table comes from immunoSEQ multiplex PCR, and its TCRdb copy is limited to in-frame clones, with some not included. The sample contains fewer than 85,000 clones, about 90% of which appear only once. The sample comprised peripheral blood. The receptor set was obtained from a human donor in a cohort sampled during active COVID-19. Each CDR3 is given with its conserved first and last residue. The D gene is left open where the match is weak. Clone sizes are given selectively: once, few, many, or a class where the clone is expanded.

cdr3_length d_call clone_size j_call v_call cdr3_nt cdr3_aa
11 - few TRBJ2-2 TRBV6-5 TGTGTCACAACCCCGGGGGGGGAGCTGTTTTTT CVTTPGGELFF
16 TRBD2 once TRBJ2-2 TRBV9 TGTGCCAGCAGCGTAGTGGGGGGGACCCCTGCCGGGGAGCTGTTTTTT CASSVVGGTPAGELFF
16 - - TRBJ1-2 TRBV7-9 TGTGCCAGCAGCTTAGCGCTAGGCGGACTGACCTATGGCTACACCTTC CASSLALGGLTYGYTF
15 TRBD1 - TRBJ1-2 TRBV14 TGTGCCAGCAGCCAGGCTCCGGGACAGGGCTATGGCTACACCTTC CASSQAPGQGYGYTF
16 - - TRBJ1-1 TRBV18 TGTGCCAGCTCACCAGTGAGTATACGTGGGAACACTGAAGCTTTCTTT CASSPVSIRGNTEAFF
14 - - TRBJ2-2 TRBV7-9 TGTGCCAGCAGCTTAAAGGCCCGGGACGGGGAGCTGTTTTTT CASSLKARDGELFF
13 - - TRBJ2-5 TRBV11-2 TGTGCCAGCAGCCCGCGGCGGCAGGAGACCCAGTACTTC CASSPRRQETQYF
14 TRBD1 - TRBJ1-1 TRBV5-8 TGTGCCAGCACCCTACGACAGGGAAACACTGAAGCTTTCTTT CASTLRQGNTEAFF
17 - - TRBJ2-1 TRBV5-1 TGCGCCAGCAGCTTGGGGGTGCAGCGTAGCTCCTACAATGAGCAGTTCTTC CASSLGVQRSSYNEQFF
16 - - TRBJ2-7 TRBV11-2 TGTGCCAGCAGCTTAGATCAAGCCGGAGTCTCCTACGAGCAGTACTTC CASSLDQAGVSYEQYF
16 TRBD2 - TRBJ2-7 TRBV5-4 TGTGCCAGCAGCTTGGGTGGGACTAGCGGGATCTACGAGCAGTACTTC CASSLGGTSGIYEQYF
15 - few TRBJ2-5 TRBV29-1 TGCAGCGCCCGGGGTCCGGTGGCTTCCCAAGAGACCCAGTACTTC CSARGPVASQETQYF
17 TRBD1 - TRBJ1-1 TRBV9 TGTGCCAGCAGCGTAGACAGGGGGCCTCCAATGAACACTGAAGCTTTCTTT CASSVDRGPPMNTEAFF
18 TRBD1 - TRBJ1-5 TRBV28 TGTGCCAGCAGTTATGGGGGACAGTCGTTCTATAGCAATCAGCCCCAGCATTTT CASSYGGQSFYSNQPQHF
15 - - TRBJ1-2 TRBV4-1 TGCGCCAGCAGCCAAGTTTTGCAGACAGATTATGGCTACACCTTC CASSQVLQTDYGYTF
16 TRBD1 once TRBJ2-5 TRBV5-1 TGCGCCAGCAGCTTGGAAGGACAGGGAGATGGTGAGACCCAGTACTTC CASSLEGQGDGETQYF
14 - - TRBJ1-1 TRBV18 TGTGCCAGCTCACCAACATGGCTGAACACTGAAGCTTTCTTT CASSPTWLNTEAFF